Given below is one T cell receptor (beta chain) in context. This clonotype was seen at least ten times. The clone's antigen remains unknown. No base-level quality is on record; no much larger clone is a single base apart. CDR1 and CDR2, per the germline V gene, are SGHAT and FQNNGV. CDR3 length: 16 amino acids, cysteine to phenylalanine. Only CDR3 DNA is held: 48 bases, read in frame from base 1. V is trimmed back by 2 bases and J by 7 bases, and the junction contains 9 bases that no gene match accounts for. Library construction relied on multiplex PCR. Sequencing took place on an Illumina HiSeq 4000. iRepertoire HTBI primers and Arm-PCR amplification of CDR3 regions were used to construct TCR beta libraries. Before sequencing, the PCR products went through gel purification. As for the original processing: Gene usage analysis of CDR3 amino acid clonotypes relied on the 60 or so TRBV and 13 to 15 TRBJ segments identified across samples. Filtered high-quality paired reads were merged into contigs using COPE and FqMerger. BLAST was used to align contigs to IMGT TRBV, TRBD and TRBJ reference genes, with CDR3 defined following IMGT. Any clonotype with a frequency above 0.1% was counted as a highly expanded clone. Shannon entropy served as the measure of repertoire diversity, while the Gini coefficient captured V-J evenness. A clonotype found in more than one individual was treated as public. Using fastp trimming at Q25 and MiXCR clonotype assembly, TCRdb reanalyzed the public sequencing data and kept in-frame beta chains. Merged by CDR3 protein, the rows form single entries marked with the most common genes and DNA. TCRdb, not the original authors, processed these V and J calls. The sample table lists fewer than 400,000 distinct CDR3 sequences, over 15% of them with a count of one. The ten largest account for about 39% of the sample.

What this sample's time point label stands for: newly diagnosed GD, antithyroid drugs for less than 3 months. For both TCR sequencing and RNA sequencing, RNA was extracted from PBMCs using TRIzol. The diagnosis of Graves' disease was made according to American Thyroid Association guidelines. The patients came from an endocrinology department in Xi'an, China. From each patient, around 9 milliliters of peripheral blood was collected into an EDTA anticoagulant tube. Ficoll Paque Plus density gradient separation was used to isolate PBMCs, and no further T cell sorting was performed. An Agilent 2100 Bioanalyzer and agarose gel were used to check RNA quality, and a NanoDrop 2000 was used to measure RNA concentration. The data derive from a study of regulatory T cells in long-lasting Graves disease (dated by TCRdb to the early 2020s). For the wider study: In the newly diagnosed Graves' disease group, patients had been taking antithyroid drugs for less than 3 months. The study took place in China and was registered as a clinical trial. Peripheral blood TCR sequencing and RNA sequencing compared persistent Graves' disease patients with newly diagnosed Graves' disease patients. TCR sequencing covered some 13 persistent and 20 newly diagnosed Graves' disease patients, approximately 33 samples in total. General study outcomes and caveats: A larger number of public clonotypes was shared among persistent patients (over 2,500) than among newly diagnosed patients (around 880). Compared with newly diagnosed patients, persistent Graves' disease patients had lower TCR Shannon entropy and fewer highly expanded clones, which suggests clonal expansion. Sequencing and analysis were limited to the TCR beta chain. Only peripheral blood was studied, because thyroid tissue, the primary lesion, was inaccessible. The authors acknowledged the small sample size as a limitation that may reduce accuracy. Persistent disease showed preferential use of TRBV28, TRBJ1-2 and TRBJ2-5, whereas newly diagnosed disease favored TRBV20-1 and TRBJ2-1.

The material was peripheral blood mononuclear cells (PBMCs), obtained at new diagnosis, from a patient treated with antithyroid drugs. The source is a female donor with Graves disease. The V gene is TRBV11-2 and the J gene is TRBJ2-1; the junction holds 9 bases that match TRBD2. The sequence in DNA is TGTGCCAGCAGCTTAATACGCGGGAGGGCGTTTAATGAGCAGTTCTTC. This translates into CASSLIRGRAFNEQFF.